This T cell receptor (beta chain) was sequenced in a study of blood T cell repertoires in COVID-19 (dated by TCRdb to between 2020 and 2021). Study-level background: Samples covering the acute and convalescent phases of COVID-19 were provided by collaborators in the United States, Italy and Spain. The material from the prospective study consisted of cDNA or gDNA derived from T cells, B-cell-depleted T cells, or PBMCs. The dataset comprised deeply sampled blood TCRbeta repertoires from subjects exposed to, actively infected with, or recovered from COVID-19. The repertoires were released in a freely available public database meant as a resource for research on the immune response to SARS-CoV-2. Samples came from the ongoing ImmuneRACE study (first 160 participants) plus 1,254 subjects from 6 global collaborators. Nearly every sample came with metadata listing a de-identified subject ID, COVID-19 status, age in years and sex. Where HLA class I and class II types were available, the types were taken from metadata supplied by the sample provider, not from assay-based typing. Results and caveats for the whole study, not just this receptor: The amount of clinical and demographic metadata varied by source and participant and was provided uncurated.

At one collaborating source in Seattle, patients were enrolled during active infection and were followed longitudinally through the course of disease. The collaborating institutions used their own protocols to collect whole blood in K2EDTA tubes. Collaborator samples were shipped for TCRbeta analysis as frozen whole blood, isolated PBMCs, or DNA extracted from either sample type. Points on this clone: Its specific antigen is unknown. Nothing much larger sits one base from this clone, and base qualities are not available.

The immunoSEQ Assay, a bias-controlled multiplex PCR, was used to amplify TCRbeta CDR3 regions from genomic DNA. Turning to the authors' computational methods: Nucleated cell counts per sample were estimated from amplification of reference gene primers within the assay. To quantify the absolute abundance of each unique TCRbeta CDR3 rearrangement, sequence reads were collapsed and filtered. For each sample, productive Simpson clonality was calculated as the square root of Simpson's diversity index across productive rearrangements. TCRdb limited this immuneACCESS table to in-frame rearrangements with V and J called. A share of clones is missing; checked studies link under half to unresolved V genes, and the rest is unexplained. V, J and clone size were drawn from that table, and D and trimming were deduced from the DNA. In this sample the table shows 200,000 to 300,000 clones, 80% to 90% of which occur a single time. The ten largest clones add up to 6.5% to 9.5% of the sample.

CDR1 and CDR2, per the germline V gene, are MDHEN and SYDVKM. Its CDR3 holds 13 amino acids, cysteine through phenylalanine. The retained sequence is limited to the CDR3, 39 bases, with the frame set at the first base. The germline ends are 12 bases apart after V is trimmed by 6 bases and J by 3 bases. The material sequenced was peripheral blood. The V and J segments used are TRBV28 and TRBJ2-7; perhaps TRBD1 is the D gene, with 6 bases matching. The sequence came from a woman of 80 years or more with COVID-19, enrolled during active disease. The nucleotide sequence reads as follows: TGTGCCAGCAGGGGACCACAGGGCTACGAGCAGTACTTC. Protein translation: CASRGPQGYEQYF.